The sequence of this TCR beta chain was determined in a study of molecular identifiers for immune sequencing clone quantification. Study-level results: Clones carrying above 20 RNA copies accounted for over 99% of effector molecules, under 1% in naive cells.

This clonotype appeared many times. Its antigen remains unidentified. The CDR3 covers 13 residues. Germline V CDR1 and CDR2: LGHDT, YNNKEL (reference sequence). Trimming pared 4 bases from V and 7 bases from J, leaving 13 bases between. Generation of bulk TCR libraries relied on previously described methods and listed TCR primers. MiXCR was run by TCRdb on the PCR reads, yielding one entry per CDR3 protein. The table lists about 65,000 distinct CDR3 sequences, about a fifth of them singletons. Sequenced sample: naive CD8+ T cells from blood, with Jurkat cell RNA spiked in. Indicated subset: FACS-sorted CD8+CD4-CCR7+CD45RA+ naive T cells. This clonotype was obtained from a human donor in good health. Some libraries in this study had Jurkat cell RNA spiked in. J is TRBJ1-1 and V is TRBV3-1; D gene uncertain. CDR3 coding DNA: TGTGCCAGCAGCCCGCGTGGTTGGGATGAAGCTTTCTTT. It specifies CASSPRGWDEAFF.